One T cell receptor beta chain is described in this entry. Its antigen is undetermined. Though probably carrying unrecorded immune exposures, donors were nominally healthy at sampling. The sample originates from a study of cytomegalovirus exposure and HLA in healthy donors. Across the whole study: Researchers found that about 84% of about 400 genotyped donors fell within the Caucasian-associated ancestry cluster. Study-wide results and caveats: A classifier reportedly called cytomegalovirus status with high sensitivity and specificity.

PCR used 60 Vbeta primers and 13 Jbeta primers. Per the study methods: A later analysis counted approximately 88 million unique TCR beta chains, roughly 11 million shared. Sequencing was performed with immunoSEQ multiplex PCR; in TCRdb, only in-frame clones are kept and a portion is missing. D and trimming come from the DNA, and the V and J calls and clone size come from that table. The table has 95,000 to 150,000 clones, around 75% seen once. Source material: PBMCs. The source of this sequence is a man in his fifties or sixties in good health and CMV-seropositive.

The CDR3 DNA follows: TGCGCCAGCAGCCCCCGGGACAGGGACTATATGAACACTGAAGCTTTCTTT. Translation gives CASSPRDRDYMNTEAFF. The chain employs TRBV4-1 and TRBJ1-1, with 9 bases fitting TRBD1. Losses at the gene ends were 4 bases for V and 0 bases for J; bases not matched to a gene: 9. This CDR3 spans 17 amino acids. Germline loops: CDR1 MGHRA, CDR2 YSYEKL.